This T cell receptor (beta chain) was sequenced for a study of cytomegalovirus exposure and HLA in healthy donors (dated by TCRdb to between 2016 and 2019). Context from the whole study: An earlier analysis of approximately 640 of the donors reported 250 to 300 Gb of sequence data and some 120 million unique TCR beta sequences from 150 million to 200 million T cells. An early release that covered 500 to 800 HLA-typed donors contained about 290 gigabases of sequencing data and some 87 million unique TCR sequences. Among the roughly 400 genotyped donors, approximately 81% belonged to the genetic ancestry cluster associated with self-reported Caucasian donors. The study aimed to test whether signatures of past pathogen exposure could be identified by cataloging public T cell receptors. The study profiled the T cell repertoires of 500 to 800 subjects by immunosequencing and related them to cytomegalovirus serostatus. Along with the roughly 700-subject first cohort, a separate validation cohort of some 130 different subjects was used. The study combined high-throughput TCR immunosequencing, statistical association of individual TCRs with disease status, and machine learning to predict cytomegalovirus infection status. A later analysis re-examined previously published TCR beta repertoires from more than 600 donors and added high-resolution HLA genotyping to investigate patterns of TCR occurrence. The later analysis used no new phenotypic data to find candidate immune exposures, relying instead on TCR beta sequences and their occurrence across donors. To decide whether each TCR beta V gene segment behaved as functional or pseudogenic, an earlier analysis of fewer than 750 of the donors relied on high-throughput TCR beta sequencing. Alongside the repertoire data, information on donor age, sex, ethnicity and CMV serostatus was compiled. A later genetic analysis used genome-wide SNP genotypes for about 65% of the 666 donors, treating that subset as a discovery cohort. Every repertoire in the discovery cohort had been generated on one and the same sequencing platform. HLA typing included class I and class II loci at four-digit resolution. Typing coverage differed by locus: A, B, C, DRB1 and DQB1 were typed in about 629-630 donors, DQA1 in 522, DPA1 in around 580, and DPB1 in around 490. Four or five DR-DQ haplotypes were treated as single units for association and clustering because of strong linkage in the cohort. Across 300 to 500 genotyped donors of the cohort, an average of approximately 200,000 unique TCR beta nucleotide sequences per donor were sequenced, and about a sixth of those sequences were non-productive. Findings and caveats that apply to the study as a whole: In vitro tests confirmed that a few of the cytomegalovirus-associated TCR beta chains recognize cytomegalovirus antigens. Because HLA typing was unavailable for some donors at each locus, only the typed subset was used in association tests. Some IMGT-functional V segments, including TRBV6-2 and TRBV6-3, could not be told apart with the 87-base-pair reads, so those segments were excluded. In a later analysis, the rate of TCR association differed among HLA loci, with DRB1 alleles having the most associated TCRs and HLA-C alleles having the fewest. The presence/absence analyses assumed that sequencing depth was roughly uniform across donors, and that assumption may not be true. The study gave a list of roughly 150 TCR beta chains associated with cytomegalovirus. In an earlier analysis of 587 of the donors, most TCR beta V segments were observed in productive rearrangements about 90% or about 30% of the time, broadly matching IMGT annotations. The authors suggested that the approach could potentially be extended to other disease states and immunological phenotypes. A further reported finding was that TCR beta sequences accurately predicted the HLA-A and HLA-B alleles for most subjects in the first cohort. A later analysis found that HLA-associated TCR beta chains were more clonally expanded and had lower generation probabilities than equally common non-associated chains. Compared with the approximately 710-donor mean, donors in an Asian-associated ancestry cluster had fewer N-insertions in productive TCRs, according to a later genetic analysis. Across donors, most TCR sequences were observed very rarely, whereas some public TCRs were present in many individuals. The classifier was reported to diagnose cytomegalovirus status with high specificity and sensitivity in both the original cohort and the validation cohort. This cohort had only TCR beta chains sequenced, and the lack of alpha or paired-chain data limited which features could be detected. A later analysis associated 16,951 TCR beta sequences with specific HLA alleles at a false discovery rate of 0.05. Linkage disequilibrium might explain the correlated functional status among segregating V segments, but an unknown experimental factor could not be excluded. CMV serostatus was the only immune exposure information available for the cohort. Assigning TCR associations to individual alleles was difficult when HLA alleles, especially DR and DQ, strongly co-occurred. Most CMV-associated TCR beta chains appeared to be HLA-restricted in a later analysis, and the HLA associations seemed to be driven largely by CMV exposure. Because counts were too low, around 17 rarely observed V segments, including chromosome 9 orphons, were left out of the earlier analysis of some 640 of the donors. According to a later analysis, parvovirus B19, influenza, CMV and Epstein-Barr virus appeared linked to several top co-occurrence clusters. A cluster of highly shared sequence variants was judged likely to represent a technical artifact of the sequencing pipeline. V-gene and J-gene trimming of TCR beta chains was associated with a missense DCLRE1C variant in a later genetic analysis, and the association was replicated in an independent cohort.

In regard to this clone: It lacks a known antigen. Per-nucleotide qualities are absent, and no much larger clonotype sits a single base away.

In total, 500 to 700 healthy bone marrow donors made up the cohort. At the time of sampling, all cohort members were nominally healthy, though unrecorded immune exposures were likely present. The donor was CMV seronegative and was included in the group of approximately 350 seronegative cohort members. A peripheral blood sample was provided by each donor, and peripheral blood mononuclear cells were used for TCR beta sequencing. Genomic DNA was extracted from the blood cell samples with the Qiagen DNeasy Blood Extraction Kit. Library preparation employed the immunoSEQ multiplex PCR assay. A mixture of 60 forward primers for TCR Vbeta segments and 13 reverse primers for TCR Jbeta segments was used in the multiplex PCR. Amplification of the CDR3 region of rearranged TCR beta genes was performed with a multiplex PCR assay on genomic DNA. The amplified TCR beta libraries were sequenced on the Illumina HiSeq System as 87-base-pair reads. The published analysis was carried out like this. In a later analysis, tens of millions of unique TCR beta chains were counted across the 690 or so repertoires, and roughly 9.9 million of these chains were shared by at least two donors. Raw reads were error-corrected and collapsed into unique sequences by a nearest-neighbor algorithm in which closely related sequences were merged to remove PCR and sequencing errors. To assign V, D and J gene segments, CDR3 sequences were aligned to IMGT reference sequences. For a sequence to be retained, at least a six-nucleotide match to both a V gene segment and a J gene segment was required. A rearrangement was called productive if the CDR3 had no stop codons and remained in frame with V and J, and every other rearrangement was called non-productive. CDR3 was defined by IMGT convention, running from the second conserved V-encoded cysteine to the conserved J-encoded phenylalanine. In an earlier analysis of more than 550 of the donors, sequences lacking an unambiguous match to a single V gene segment were excluded. In an earlier analysis of a few hundred of the donors, V segments were called functional above 56.7% productive rearrangements and were called segregating when the between-donor standard deviation exceeded 5%. A statistical classification framework was developed to diagnose cytomegalovirus status using the catalog of TCR beta chain sequences. In a later analysis, TCR nucleotide sequences were compared against IMGT/GENE-DB human TR gene sequences so that V and J genes could be assigned. In a later analysis, CDR3 sequences and most-parsimonious VDJ recombination scenarios were assigned using the TCRdist pipeline. A later analysis defined each TCR beta chain by its CDR3 amino acid sequence plus V-gene family, and excluded reads lacking a unique V-gene family. To address suspected cross-contamination and a sequencing artifact, a later analysis removed around 590 highly shared, low-generation-probability nucleotide sequences. For each public chain, a later analysis derived a clonal expansion index from normalized ranks of inferred template counts within each repertoire. A later analysis computed generation probabilities with a VDJ recombination model fitted to out-of-frame rearrangements, and checked the results against IGoR. In a later analysis, TCR-TCR, TCR-HLA and TCR-CMV co-occurrence was scored with hypergeometric tests, and a repertoire-size bias correction was applied to TCR pairs. To estimate false discovery rates, a later analysis permuted the HLA or CMV assignments 20 times. A later analysis grouped co-occurring TCRs with DBSCAN, adding TCRdist sequence similarity when clustering within HLA-allele-positive subsets. Co-occurrence clustering excluded repertoires with fewer than 30,000 or more than 120,000 public chains, plus five with anomalous nucleotide sharing. TCRdb re-hosts the immuneACCESS table, in-frame sequences only. Its copies lack some clones; in the studies checked, an unresolved V gene accounts for under half of them, and the cause for the rest is not known. That table is the source of V, J and clone size, and D and trimming were worked out from the DNA. This sample gives 150,000 to 200,000 clones in total; roughly 85% of them show up just once. The ten biggest clones cover approximately 2.2% of the sample.

Clipping removes 3 bases from V and 4 bases from J, with 12 as the unmatched junction base count. CDR1 SGHDT and CDR2 YYEEEE were looked up in the germline V gene. The CDR3, from cysteine to phenylalanine, totals 18 residues. Only the CDR3 DNA stays, 54 bases, in frame from base 1. This clonotype was obtained from a woman between 45 and 60 years old in good health and CMV-seronegative. Recombination linked TRBV5-6 to TRBJ2-1, with TRBD2 matching 11 junction bases. Sequencing was done on a sample of PBMCs. The CDR3 sequence is CASSWGGASGRPYNEQFF. The nucleotide sequence reads as follows: TGTGCCAGCAGCTGGGGTGGGGCTAGCGGGAGGCCGTACAATGAGCAGTTCTTC.